Sequencing of this T cell receptor beta chain was carried out in a study of CD8 T cells in ankylosing spondylitis. MiXCR, applied by TCRdb to the 5' RACE reads, yields one record per CDR3 protein. The table shows 200,000 or so distinct CDR3 sequences, with 10% to 15% occurring only once. V was shortened by 6 bases and J by 1 base, with 10 bases between the two germline ends. Germline V CDR1 and CDR2: GTSNPN, SVGIG (reference sequence). The CDR3 runs 13 residues. The receptor was isolated from a female donor with ankylosing spondylitis or in good health (not recorded which). The source material was blood, either unsorted or a sorted T cell fraction (not recorded which). This chain links TRBV30 with TRBJ1-5; D is ambiguous. The CDR3 here is CACAKGSNQPQHF. The DNA of the CDR3 is TGTGCCTGTGCCAAGGGCAGCAATCAGCCCCAGCATTTT.